The clone carrying this TCR beta chain was seen a handful of times. Its cognate antigen is unknown. Sorted subsets were amplified in replicate PCRs using approximately 0.2 ug DNA, tens of thousands of T cell genomes. The data were produced by immunoSEQ multiplex PCR, yet TCRdb's version contains in-frame clones alone and is incomplete. The sample has around 100,000 clones, about 70% seen once. This record comes from a study of shared clonotypes between healthy human individuals. About the research overall: Plates per donor: three CD4 naive, three CD4 memory, two CD8 naive, one CD8 memory. Points from the study as a whole: Richness estimates generally favored naive over memory subsets. Collection of samples was limited to blood; tissue repertoires likely differ.

The CDR3 has 15 residues. The germline V gene has CDR1 LNHDA and CDR2 SQIVND (reference sequence). This clonotype originated in a woman aged 25-40 years in good health. Sequences were obtained from memory CD8+ T cells sorted from blood. The subset was: CD45RO+ cells pooled with CCR7-negative TemRA cells. The chain couples TRBV19 to TRBJ2-5, with D possibly TRBD1 on 5 matching bases. The tail of the sequence fits TRBJ2-7 better, so the J call may be wrong. The CDR3 region is CASSVWGGSAYEQYF. The CDR3 DNA reads as TGTGCCAGTAGTGTATGGGGCGGAAGCGCCTACGAGCAGTACTTC.